This T cell receptor beta chain stems from a study of blood T cells in healthy people across ages. CDR1 and CDR2 (germline): DFQATT, SNEGSKA (reference sequence). CDR3 length: 15 residues. J was trimmed by 6 bases and V by 5 bases; bases with no gene match: 9. Combining a sample-barcoded 5' primer with a J-beta primer mix, a second PCR ran for about 7 to 11 cycles. TCRdb used MiXCR to reprocess the 5' RACE reads, holding one entry per CDR3 protein. The sample includes about 830,000 distinct CDR3 sequences, roughly 60% seen only once; the top ten take 20% to 25%. This clonotype was counted a few times.

The TCR originated in a man aged 30 to 39 in good health. The V call is TRBV20-1, the J call TRBJ2-1; TRBD2 matches at 11 bases. The specimen was blood. The CDR3 DNA sequence: TGCAGTGCTGAGAGAACTAGCGGGGGTGCCAATGAGCAGTTCTTC. Protein sequence: CSAERTSGGANEQFF.